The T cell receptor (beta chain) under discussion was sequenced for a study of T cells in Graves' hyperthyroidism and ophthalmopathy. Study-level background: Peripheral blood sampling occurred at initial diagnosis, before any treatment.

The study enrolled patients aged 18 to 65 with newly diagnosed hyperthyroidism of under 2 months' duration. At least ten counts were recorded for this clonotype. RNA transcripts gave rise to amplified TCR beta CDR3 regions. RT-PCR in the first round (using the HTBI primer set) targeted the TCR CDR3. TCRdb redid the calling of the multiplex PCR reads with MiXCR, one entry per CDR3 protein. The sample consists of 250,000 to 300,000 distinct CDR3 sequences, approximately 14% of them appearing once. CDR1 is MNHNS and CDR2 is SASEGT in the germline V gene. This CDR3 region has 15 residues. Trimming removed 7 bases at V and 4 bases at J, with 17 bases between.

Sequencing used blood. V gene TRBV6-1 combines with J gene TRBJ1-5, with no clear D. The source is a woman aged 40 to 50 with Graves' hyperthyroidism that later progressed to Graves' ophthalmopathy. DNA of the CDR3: TGTGCCAGCACCCAAAAATACTTAAGAAATCAGCCCCAGCATTTT. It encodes CASTQKYLRNQPQHF.